This entry concerns a single TCR beta chain. The target antigen is unknown. The CDR3 length is 16 residues. With 3 bases removed from V and 0 bases from J, the gap between germline ends came to 13 bases. The sample comes from a study of T cell responses to AZD1222 COVID-19 vaccine. General study findings and limits: Spike-specific TCR repertoires showed rising breadth and depth after two AZD1222 doses. At 160-218 and 743-854, vaccine-associated CD4 TCRs were dominant, and they spanned spike. White British donors predominated, females outnumbered males, and clonal diversity was possibly underestimated.

The method was immunoSEQ multiplex PCR; TCRdb's version includes in-frame clones alone and lacks a portion of them. Here the sample spans 70,000 or so clones, 83% being singletons. This receptor was identified in an adult who received the AZD1222 COVID-19 vaccine. V and J are TRBV23-1 and TRBJ2-3; D is undetermined. TRBV23-1 is sorted into the ORF group, with uncertain function. This sample comprised peripheral blood, obtained 28 days after the second AZD1222 dose. CDR3 sequence: CASSHDSSTSTDTQYF. The CDR3 bases are TGCGCCAGCAGTCACGATTCTTCGACTAGCACAGATACGCAGTATTTT.